One and the same sample provided the 23 T cell receptor beta chains below, sequenced in a study of blood T cell repertoires in COVID-19. Data came from immunoSEQ multiplex PCR; TCRdb stores just in-frame clones and leaves some out. The sample contains 150,000 to 200,000 clones, about four fifths of which appear only once. The source material was peripheral blood. The receptors shown here come from a man aged 55 to 70 with active or convalescent COVID-19.

The rearrangement joins TRBV28 to TRBJ2-2; D perhaps matches TRBD2 (5 bases). Germline V lookup: CDR1 MDHEN, CDR2 SYDVKM. With 8 bases removed from V and 8 bases from J, the gap between germline ends came to 18 bases. The CDR3 is 14 residues long. DNA for the CDR3: TGTGCCAGCCAAACTGGGCCCTGGAGGGGGGAGCTGTTTTTT. The encoded protein is CASQTGPWRGELFF.

The gene calls are TRBV5-1 and TRBJ2-2; 13 nucleotides agree with TRBD2. V was pared by 3 bases and J by 2 bases, with 10 bases of the junction left unmatched. This CDR3 spans 19 amino acids. The V gene's germline CDR1 is SGHRS and CDR2 YFSETQ. The CDR3, as DNA: TGCGCCAGCAGCTCCTTCGGGACTAGCGGGGACATCAACACCGGGGAGCTGTTTTTT. This gives the protein CASSSFGTSGDINTGELFF.

The CDR3 spells CASSPPGQGHEKLFF. For the CDR3, the DNA is TGTGCCAGCTCACCCCCGGGACAGGGGCATGAAAAACTGTTTTTT. V is TRBV18 and J is TRBJ1-4; TRBD1 matches 10 bases. The germline gives CDR1 KGHSH, CDR2 LQKENI. The CDR3 runs to 15 residues. The V segment lost 3 bases and the J segment 6 bases; nucleotides outside the gene matches: 4.

This clone was counted once. The chain uses TRBV6-5 and TRBJ1-1; 9 positions agree with TRBD1. V lost 5 bases, J lost 4 bases, and 5 bases stayed unmatched. The CDR3 runs to 14 residues. Per germline, CDR1 MNHEY and CDR2 SVGAGI. CDR3 nucleotides: TGTGCCAGCAGTCGGACAGGGGAAGGCACTGAAGCTTTCTTT. This gives the protein CASSRTGEGTEAFF.

The rearrangement uses TRBV4-1 and TRBJ2-5; 9 bases agree with TRBD2. Germline V gene lookup returns CDR1 MGHRA and CDR2 YSYEKL. The CDR3 length is 18 residues. V dropped 0 bases and J dropped 4; count of bases not matched to a gene: 12. Here the CDR3 reads CASSQESSGGLGGETQYF. As DNA, the CDR3 is TGCGCCAGCAGCCAAGAGAGTAGCGGGGGCCTTGGGGGAGAGACCCAGTACTTC.

This chain uses TRBV7-2 with TRBJ1-2; tentatively, D is TRBD1 (6 bases). Per the germline V gene, CDR1 is SGHTA and CDR2 is FQGNSA. The V end lost 5 bases, the J end lost 6 bases, and 19 bases lay between the germline ends. This CDR3 has 15 amino acids. DNA for the CDR3: TGTGCCAGCAGCACGACTAGCGGGGGGCTGAATGGCTACACCTTC. Translation gives CASSTTSGGLNGYTF.

J is TRBJ2-3 and V is TRBV5-1; the D gene is possibly TRBD2 (5 bases). This CDR3 is built from 17 residues. CDR1 and CDR2 from the germline V gene are SGHRS and YFSETQ. Trimming left V 0 bases short and J 0 bases short, with 14 bases between. The CDR3 DNA is TGCGCCAGCAGCTTGGCTTCCGGCGGGCCCAGCACAGATACGCAGTATTTT. Protein sequence: CASSLASGGPSTDTQYF.

The CDR3 sequence is CASSLMLGRETQYF. CDR3 sequence (DNA): TGTGCCAGCAGCTTAATGCTGGGGCGGGAGACCCAGTACTTC. The V call is TRBV7-2, the J call TRBJ2-5; D might be TRBD1 (5 bases). Germline V gene sequence: CDR1 SGHTA, CDR2 FQGNSA. This CDR3 region has 14 residues. Deletions cut 2 bases from V and 5 bases from J, with 12 bases between.

The chain employs TRBV18 and TRBJ1-1, with a weak D call TRBD1 (6 bases). In germline, CDR1 is KGHSH, CDR2 LQKENI. CDR3 length: 14 amino acids. Trimming left V 6 bases short and J 2 bases short, with 13 bases between. CDR3 sequence: CASSPRTANTEAFF. The CDR3 coding sequence is TGTGCCAGCTCGCCTAGGACAGCTAACACTGAAGCTTTCTTT.

This clone occurred once. V usage is TRBV19 and J usage is TRBJ2-1, with 9 bases matching TRBD1. The J segment lost 8 bases and the V segment lost 5 bases, leaving 10 bases of the junction unmatched. The germline gives CDR1 LNHDA, CDR2 SQIVND (reference sequence). The CDR3 runs to 15 residues. CDR3 region: CASSADRGGSYEQFF. CDR3 nucleotide sequence: TGTGCCAGTAGTGCGGACAGGGGCGGGTCGTATGAGCAGTTCTTC.

About this clone: Additional DNA sequences in this sample encode the identical CDR3. The chain links TRBV6-5 to TRBJ2-7; perhaps TRBD1 as D (5 bases). Per the germline V gene, CDR1 is MNHEY and CDR2 is SVGAGI. The CDR3 has 12 residues. V was shortened by 8 bases and J by 0 bases, with 8 bases between the two germline ends. CDR3 DNA sequence: TGTGCCAGCCGACAGTTCTCCTACGAGCAGTACTTC. This codes for CASRQFSYEQYF.

V and J are TRBV2 and TRBJ1-2; D possibly corresponds to TRBD1 (6 bases). Trimming removed 6 bases from V and 4 bases from J, with 15 bases in between. Germline assignment: CDR1 SNHLY and CDR2 FYNNEI. The CDR3 has 14 residues. CDR3: CASRARTDLYGYTF. CDR3 nucleotide sequence: TGTGCCAGCAGAGCCAGGACAGACCTCTATGGCTACACCTTC.

The gene calls are TRBV5-1 and TRBJ2-7; 10 nucleotides match TRBD1. The CDR3 covers 16 residues. V gave up 4 bases and J gave up 5 bases; unmatched junction bases: 12. Germline-derived CDR1 and CDR2 are SGHRS and YFSETQ. The CDR3 loop is CASSLLSGQGSHEQYF. DNA of the CDR3: TGCGCCAGCAGCCTACTATCGGGACAGGGGTCCCACGAGCAGTACTTC.

V usage is TRBV7-2 and J usage is TRBJ1-2; D uncertain. The CDR3 extends over 14 amino acids. Trimming removed 9 bases at V and 3 bases at J, with 17 bases between. Germline CDR1 and CDR2: SGHTA and FQGNSA. CDR3 loop: CARIRDGSYYGYTF. CDR3 DNA sequence: TGTGCCAGAATAAGAGACGGGTCGTACTATGGCTACACCTTC.

There are a few counts of this clone. The chain joins TRBV29-1 to TRBJ1-1; no firm D call. V gave up 6 bases and J gave up 0 bases, with 5 bases separating them. There are 11 residues in the CDR3. The germline V gene has CDR1 SQVTM and CDR2 ANQGSEA. The CDR3 loop is CSVQMNTEAFF. As DNA, the CDR3 is TGCAGCGTCCAGATGAACACTGAAGCTTTCTTT.

The chain recombines TRBV2 with TRBJ2-4; the match to TRBD1 covers 8 bases. The V gene end was trimmed by 4 bases and the J gene end by 8 bases; junction bases not matched to a gene: 10. Germline values: CDR1 SNHLY, CDR2 FYNNEI. This CDR3 comprises 15 residues. This CDR3 is CASSAQTGTGDIQYF. The CDR3 DNA reads TGTGCCAGCAGTGCGCAGACCGGGACAGGTGACATTCAGTACTTC.

The J gene is TRBJ1-2, the V gene TRBV6-5; 7 bases are a match to TRBD1. The CDR3 is 15 amino acids. V shed 7 bases and J 3 bases; nucleotides not matched to a gene: 11. The germline V gene encodes CDR1 MNHEY and CDR2 SVGAGI. CDR3 DNA: TGTGCCAGCACAAAGGAGGGGGCATGGGACTATGGCTACACCTTC. As protein: CASTKEGAWDYGYTF.

The V and J genes are TRBV3-1 (or the pseudogene TRBV3-2) and TRBJ1-2, with TRBD1 matching over 7 bases. The CDR3 is 15 residues long. Losses at the gene ends were 1 base for V and 6 bases for J; bases not matched to a gene: 8. CDR1 is LGHDT, CDR2 YNNKEL, per germline (reference sequence). CDR3 sequence: CASSQGDRQGHGYTF. The CDR3 nucleotides are TGTGCCAGCAGCCAAGGGGATCGACAGGGCCATGGCTACACCTTC.

The chain is built from TRBV3-1 (or the pseudogene TRBV3-2) and TRBJ1-6; D perhaps matches TRBD1 (6 bases). Per germline, CDR1 LGHDT and CDR2 YNNKEL (reference sequence). V was clipped by 1 base and J by 7 bases, with 8 bases between them. CDR3 length equals 14 residues. The CDR3 loop is CASSQGRGNSPLHF. Written as DNA, the CDR3 is TGTGCCAGCAGCCAAGGTAGGGGGAATTCACCCCTCCACTTT.

This chain uses TRBV28 with TRBJ1-2; 12 positions agree with TRBD1. Germline V gene sequence: CDR1 MDHEN, CDR2 SYDVKM. The V and J ends lost 4 bases and 3 bases, in that order; junction bases with no gene match: 6. The CDR3 runs 16 residues. The DNA of the CDR3 is TGTGCCAGCAGTTCGCCGGGACAGGGGGCTGACTATGGCTACACCTTC. It codes for CASSSPGQGADYGYTF.

The V call is TRBV2, the J call TRBJ2-1; D is unclear. The CDR3 covers 13 residues. Trimming cost V 6 bases and J 8 bases, with 14 bases left between them. CDR1 and CDR2 from the germline V gene are SNHLY and FYNNEI. This CDR3 reads CASSLMYQDEQFF. The CDR3 bases are TGTGCCAGCAGCCTTATGTACCAGGATGAGCAGTTCTTC.

This chain joins TRBV7-3 and TRBJ1-1; 11 nucleotides match TRBD1. Trimming cost V 5 bases and J 4 bases; bases outside gene matches: 15. Per the germline V gene, CDR1 is SGHTA and CDR2 is FQGTGA. The CDR3 length is 18 residues. The chain's CDR3 is CASSLAGQGAGRGTEAFF. CDR3 DNA sequence: TGTGCCAGCAGCCTGGCCGGACAGGGGGCCGGGAGAGGCACTGAAGCTTTCTTT.

V is TRBV20-1 and J is TRBJ2-5; the D is unclear. This CDR3 comprises 11 residues. With 4 bases removed from V and 5 bases from J, the gap between germline ends came to 8 bases. Germline CDR1 is DFQATT and CDR2 is SNEGSKA (reference sequence). The CDR3 DNA sequence: TGCAGTGCTACAGTGCTGGAGACCCAGTACTTC. Translating gives CSATVLETQYF.